These 14 T cell receptor beta chains share one sample of origin, sequenced in a study of T cell repertoires in cytomegalovirus infection. One entry per CDR3 protein results from TCRdb running MiXCR on the reads. The repertoire includes roughly 860,000 distinct CDR3 sequences, approximately 29% of them detected once, and around 12% sits in the top ten. Their antigen targets remain unknown. The specimen was cultured CD8+ T cells from PBMCs, collected from culture after CMV antigen stimulation. The receptors derive from a human donor in good health (CMV status not recorded). Some clones in this sample may be carry-over from other donors' samples.

This chain joins TRBV24-1 and TRBJ1-2, with D possibly being TRBD1 (5 bases). CDR3 length equals 14 residues. V lost 0 bases to trimming and J lost 3 bases, with 7 bases between them. Germline CDR1 KGHDR, CDR2 SFDVKD. The DNA for the CDR3 is TGTGCCACCAGTGATTTGGGGACGGACTATGGCTACACCTTC. Amino acid sequence: CATSDLGTDYGYTF.

This clonotype came up once. The chain is built from TRBV27 and TRBJ2-2; a possible D gene is TRBD2 (5 bases). Trimming left V 2 bases short and J 5 bases short, with 18 bases between. Germline CDR1 and CDR2: MNHEY and SMNVEV (reference sequence). The CDR3 runs to 17 residues. In DNA, the CDR3 is TGTGCCAGCAGTTTAGGGTGGGCCGGGGAATTGACCGGGGAGCTGTTTTTT. Its protein is CASSLGWAGELTGELFF.

The chain links TRBV3-1 to TRBJ2-1; 7 nucleotides line up with TRBD1. The CDR3 covers 16 residues. Trimming removed 1 base from V and 4 bases from J; junction bases left unmatched: 7. The germline CDR1 and CDR2 sequences are LGHDT and YNNKEL (reference sequence). CDR3 sequence: CASSQADRVKYNEQFF. CDR3 in DNA: TGTGCCAGCAGCCAAGCAGACAGGGTCAAGTACAATGAGCAGTTCTTC.

This clonotype was recorded many times. The chain carries TRBV7-8 and TRBJ2-7; D remains unclear. Germline V gene lookup returns CDR1 SGHVS and CDR2 FQNEAQ. The CDR3 covers 14 residues. Between the trimmed V and J ends, which lost 5 bases and 5 bases, there was a span of 16 bases. The CDR3 is CASSPMVGQDEQYF. CDR3 sequence (DNA): TGTGCCAGCAGCCCGATGGTAGGGCAAGACGAGCAGTACTTC.

The chain carries TRBV7-2 and TRBJ2-7; 14 positions agree with TRBD2. Per germline, CDR1 SGHTA and CDR2 FQGNSA. V lost 8 bases and J lost 0; bases outside the gene matches: 9. The CDR3 is made up of 17 amino acids. The CDR3: CASQGLAGGLSSYEQYF. In DNA, the CDR3 is TGTGCCAGCCAAGGACTAGCGGGGGGCCTGAGCTCCTACGAGCAGTACTTC.

In DNA form, the CDR3 reads TGTGCCACCACAGACAGAGGCTCTGGAAACACCATATATTTT. As protein: CATTDRGSGNTIYF. The chain uses TRBV10-3 and TRBJ1-3; a possible D gene is TRBD1 (5 bases). Germline V lookup: CDR1 ENHRY, CDR2 SYGVKD. V was trimmed by 10 bases and J by 0 bases, leaving 13 bases between them. The CDR3 consists of 14 residues.

The chain links TRBV11-3 to TRBJ2-7; TRBD2 is a possible D gene (5 bases). Germline V gene lookup returns CDR1 SGHNT and CDR2 YENEEA. V lost 10 bases and J 2 bases, leaving 18 bases between the germline ends. The CDR3 consists of 14 residues. DNA for the CDR3: TGTGCCATCCCACGTAGGCGGGCCCCCTACGAGCAGTACGTC. Protein: CAIPRRRAPYEQYV.

This clonotype came up many times. The chain uses TRBV7-2 and TRBJ2-2, with TRBD2 as a possible D gene (6 bases). This CDR3 has 15 amino acids. Germline values: CDR1 SGHTA, CDR2 FQGNSA. The V and J ends lost 4 bases and 5 bases respectively, with 14 bases between them. The CDR3 coding sequence is TGTGCCAGCAGCTCTAGACGGGAGTGGACCGGGGAGCTGTTTTTT. Encoded protein: CASSSRREWTGELFF.

CDR3 residues: CASSSLAGGAGELFF. The CDR3 DNA follows: TGTGCCAGCAGTTCGCTAGCGGGGGGGGCCGGGGAGCTGTTTTTT. The chain combines TRBV27 with TRBJ2-2; TRBD2 matches at 12 bases. Germline V gene data show CDR1 as MNHEY and CDR2 as SMNVEV (reference sequence). After removal of 4 bases from V and 6 bases from J, the junction contained 3 bases not matched to a gene. The CDR3 has 15 residues.

This rearrangement joins TRBV6-2 or TRBV6-3 to TRBJ2-1; TRBD2 matches at 8 bases. V lost 2 bases, J lost 12 bases, and 12 bases stayed unmatched. The CDR3 is 15 amino acids. CDR1 is MNHEY and CDR2 is SVGEGT in the germline V gene. The CDR3 protein is CASSYAYGGGFGQFF. DNA for the CDR3: TGTGCCAGCAGTTACGCCTACGGGGGGGGCTTCGGGCAGTTCTTC.

This clonotype was counted ten times or more. V gene TRBV7-2 combines with J gene TRBJ1-1; D is unclear. The CDR3 contains 15 residues. CDR1 and CDR2 from the germline V gene are SGHTA and FQGNSA. Trimming removed 2 bases at V and 5 bases at J, with 15 bases between. The DNA for the CDR3 is TGTGCCAGCAGCTTAACTGGAGAAGGGTGGACTGAAGCTTTCTTT. Its translation: CASSLTGEGWTEAFF.

This clonotype was counted only a few times. This chain joins TRBV10-3 and TRBJ1-1; D might be TRBD1 (6 bases). With 5 bases removed from V and 3 bases from J, the gap between germline ends came to 19 bases. Germline loops: CDR1 ENHRY, CDR2 SYGVKD. The length of the CDR3 is 16 residues. The CDR3 region is CAISQQGRVVDTEAFF. The DNA of the CDR3 is TGTGCCATCAGTCAACAGGGACGGGTGGTGGACACTGAAGCTTTCTTT.

This clonotype showed up just a few times. V and J are TRBV4-1 and TRBJ1-5, with D perhaps matching TRBD1 (5 bases). V was trimmed by 3 bases and J by 6 bases, leaving 9 bases between them. The CDR3 sequence is 13 residues long. The germline CDR1 and CDR2 sequences are MGHRA and YSYEKL. CDR3 DNA sequence: TGCGCCAGCAGCCAGGGGGTATCTCAGCCCCAGCATTTT. Residues: CASSQGVSQPQHF.

The chain is built from TRBV27 and TRBJ2-7; 10 bases map to TRBD1. The CDR3 runs to 15 residues. Germline CDR1 MNHEY, CDR2 SMNVEV (reference sequence). After removal of 0 bases from V and 3 bases from J, the junction contained 2 bases not matched to a gene. The CDR3: CASSLSTGGFYEQYF. The DNA for the CDR3 is TGTGCCAGCAGTTTATCGACAGGGGGCTTCTACGAGCAGTACTTC.